The 18 T cell receptor beta chains presented below share a single source sample, sequenced in a study of T-cell memory formation after mild COVID-19. TCRdb reanalysed the 5' RACE reads using MiXCR and keeps one entry per CDR3 protein. The data contain about 160,000 distinct CDR3 sequences, roughly 31% of them singletons. Sequencing was carried out using PBMCs or a T cell subset sorted from them (not recorded which). The origin of the receptors is an adult woman who had mild COVID-19 (a few samples of this study predate the infection). Cell type and time point are not known.

The chain couples TRBV30 to TRBJ2-7; D perhaps matches TRBD2 (6 bases). CDR3 size: 12 residues. Trimming left V 3 bases short and J 4 bases short, with 10 bases between. Germline V gives CDR1 GTSNPN, CDR2 SVGIG (reference sequence). Written as DNA, the CDR3 is TGTGCCTGGAGGGGCGGAGGGTACGAGCAGTACTTC. Encoded protein: CAWRGGGYEQYF.

The chain has TRBV2 and TRBJ2-5; no definite D call. Germline V gene sequence: CDR1 SNHLY, CDR2 FYNNEI. V gave up 1 base and J gave up 5 bases, with 8 bases separating them. The CDR3 has 13 amino acids. CDR3 sequence: CASSEGLGETQYF. The CDR3 DNA is TGTGCCAGCAGTGAAGGTCTGGGGGAGACCCAGTACTTC.

The chain couples TRBV11-2 to TRBJ2-1, with 10 bases identical to TRBD2. Germline-derived CDR1 and CDR2 are SGHAT and FQNNGV. The CDR3 consists of 16 residues. Germline trimming cut 5 bases from V and 6 bases from J; bases unmatched to any gene: 10. CDR3 region: CASSPQWTSGTNEQFF. In DNA form, the CDR3 reads TGTGCCAGCAGCCCTCAGTGGACTAGCGGAACCAATGAGCAGTTCTTC.

V is TRBV4-3 and J is TRBJ2-7, with unresolved D. V was trimmed by 0 bases and J by 0 bases, leaving 12 bases between them. Germline V gene lookup returns CDR1 LGHNA and CDR2 YSLEER. This CDR3 is built from 16 residues. CDR3 bases: TGCGCCAGCAGCCAAGATCCCAGTGGCGGCTCCTACGAGCAGTACTTC. Protein product: CASSQDPSGGSYEQYF.

This clonotype was seen a handful of times. J is TRBJ2-1 and V is TRBV24-1; 8 nucleotides align to TRBD1. Germline trimming cut 3 bases from V and 3 bases from J; bases unmatched to any gene: 6. The CDR3 spans 16 residues. Germline CDR1 KGHDR, CDR2 SFDVKD. The CDR3 sequence is CATSDAGQGGYNEQFF. The CDR3 DNA reads as TGTGCCACCAGTGATGCAGGACAGGGAGGCTACAATGAGCAGTTCTTC.

In this sample, this clonotype turned up many times. V gene TRBV7-2 combines with J gene TRBJ2-7; TRBD2 matches at 12 bases. V gave up 6 bases and J gave up 0 bases; unmatched junction bases: 3. The CDR3 contains 15 residues. The germline V gene encodes CDR1 SGHTA and CDR2 FQGNSA. The CDR3 spells CASSGLAGNSYEQYF. The DNA for the CDR3 is TGTGCCAGCAGTGGACTAGCGGGAAACTCCTACGAGCAGTACTTC.

This clonotype was seen a handful of times. V gene TRBV6-5 combines with J gene TRBJ2-1, with TRBD2 identical over 9 bases. This CDR3 contains 15 residues. Losses at the gene ends were 6 bases for V and 7 bases for J; bases not matched to a gene: 10. In germline, CDR1 is MNHEY, CDR2 SVGAGI. CDR3 sequence reads: CASRRIAGVRNEQFF. The CDR3 DNA sequence: TGTGCCAGCAGACGGATAGCGGGAGTTCGGAATGAGCAGTTCTTC.

DNA for the CDR3: TGTGCCAGCAGCTCCGGGACAGAGTTGTACAATGAGCAGTTCTTC. Translated: CASSSGTELYNEQFF. The V call is TRBV12-3 or TRBV12-4, the J call TRBJ2-1, with 7 positions matching TRBD1. The CDR3 length is 15 residues. The junction had 9 bases not matched to a gene; V was cut back by 6 bases and J by 4 bases.

This clonotype was picked up a small number of times. The rearrangement links TRBV20-1 to TRBJ1-1; the D gene is possibly TRBD1 (5 bases). Germline V gene data show CDR1 as DFQATT and CDR2 as SNEGSKA (reference sequence). Trimming cost V 7 bases and J 3 bases, with 12 bases left between them. The CDR3 length is 12 residues. The chain's CDR3 is CSVSLGDTEAFF. In DNA form, the CDR3 reads TGCAGTGTTAGTCTAGGGGACACTGAAGCTTTCTTT.

This chain joins TRBV19 and TRBJ2-3, with D possibly called TRBD1 or TRBD2 (5 bases each). The length of the CDR3 is 14 residues. With 4 bases removed from V and 10 bases from J, the gap between germline ends came to 18 bases. Germline values: CDR1 LNHDA, CDR2 SQIVND (reference sequence). The CDR3 bases are TGTGCCAGTAGTAGGACTCTACAGGCCGGCTCGCAGTATTTT. It translates to CASSRTLQAGSQYF.

The CDR3 nucleotides read TGCAGTGCACCGACAGGGAACACTGAAGCTTTCTTT. Amino acids: CSAPTGNTEAFF. The rearrangement joins TRBV20-1 to TRBJ1-1; possibly TRBD1 for D (6 bases). CDR3 length: 12 residues. Germline CDR1 DFQATT, CDR2 SNEGSKA (reference sequence). Trimming cost V 6 bases and J 1 base, with 9 bases left between them.

The V gene is TRBV5-1, the J gene TRBJ1-5; D uncertain. The V and J ends lost 2 bases and 5 bases respectively, with 11 bases between them. CDR1 is SGHRS, CDR2 YFSETQ, per germline. This CDR3 has 14 residues. The CDR3 protein is CASSFGSGDQPQHF. The DNA of the CDR3 is TGCGCCAGCAGCTTTGGGTCTGGAGATCAGCCCCAGCATTTT.

The V and J genes are TRBV11-2 and TRBJ2-7; TRBD2 might be the D (5 bases). The V gene's germline CDR1 is SGHAT and CDR2 FQNNGV. V was cut by 5 bases and J by 7 bases, with 15 bases left in between. The CDR3 has 13 residues. The CDR3 DNA follows: TGTGCCAGCAGCCCTGAAACCTCGGGGGAGCAGTACTTC. This encodes CASSPETSGEQYF. Full variable domain (rest looked up from reference TRBV11-2 and TRBJ2-7): EAGVAQSPRYKIIEKRQSVAFWCNPISGHATLYWYQQILGQGPKLLIQFQNNGVVDDSQLPKDRFSAERLKGVDSTLKIQPAKLEDSAVYLCASSPETSGEQYFGPGTRLTVT.

The chain joins TRBV2 to TRBJ1-5; D is unclear. The germline V and J ends were trimmed by 8 bases and 11 bases, with 16 bases remaining between them. Per the germline V gene, CDR1 is SNHLY and CDR2 is FYNNEI. The CDR3 runs 12 residues. CDR3 in DNA: TGTGCCAGCGGGAGGGAATGGTGGGCCCAGCATTTT. It yields the protein CASGREWWAQHF. Complete variable domain (other parts from reference TRBV2 and TRBJ1-5): EPEVTQTPSHQVTQMGQEVILRCVPISNHLYFYWYRQILGQKVEFLVSFYNNEISEKSEIFDDQFSVERPDGSNFTLKIRSTKLEDSAMYFCASGREWWAQHFGDGTRLSIL.

The chain employs TRBV12-3 or TRBV12-4 and TRBJ2-1; possible D gene TRBD1, 5 bases. V gave up 3 bases and J gave up 2 bases, with 8 bases separating them. The CDR3 runs to 14 residues. The CDR3 DNA reads as TGTGCCAGCAGTTTTGCAGGGACCTACAATGAGCAGTTCTTC. This sequence encodes CASSFAGTYNEQFF.

This chain joins TRBV7-9 and TRBJ2-4, with D possibly TRBD1 on 6 matching bases. CDR1 is SEHNR and CDR2 is FQNEAQ in the germline V gene (reference sequence). The CDR3 is 12 residues long. With 5 bases removed from V and 6 bases from J, the gap between germline ends came to 8 bases. The CDR3 DNA is TGTGCCAGCAGCAAGGACAGAAACATTCAGTACTTC. It yields the protein CASSKDRNIQYF.

This clonotype was detected only a few times. J is TRBJ2-3 and V is TRBV15; D might be TRBD1 or TRBD2, each matching 5 bases. The V end was cut by 1 base, the J end by 2 bases, with 13 bases between. From germline, CDR1 is LNHNV and CDR2 YYDKDF (reference sequence). This CDR3 contains 16 residues. CDR3 loop: CATSRGAGSYTDTQYF. The CDR3 nucleotides read TGTGCCACCAGCAGAGGGGCAGGGAGCTACACAGATACGCAGTATTTT.

CDR3 sequence: CSALTGGSEQYF. The DNA for the CDR3 is TGCAGCGCCCTGACAGGGGGCTCCGAGCAGTACTTC. V usage is TRBV29-1 and J usage is TRBJ2-7; 10 nucleotides match TRBD1. This CDR3 has 12 residues. Germline values: CDR1 SQVTM, CDR2 ANQGSEA. Unmatched junction bases numbered 6, after V lost 7 bases and J lost 6 bases.